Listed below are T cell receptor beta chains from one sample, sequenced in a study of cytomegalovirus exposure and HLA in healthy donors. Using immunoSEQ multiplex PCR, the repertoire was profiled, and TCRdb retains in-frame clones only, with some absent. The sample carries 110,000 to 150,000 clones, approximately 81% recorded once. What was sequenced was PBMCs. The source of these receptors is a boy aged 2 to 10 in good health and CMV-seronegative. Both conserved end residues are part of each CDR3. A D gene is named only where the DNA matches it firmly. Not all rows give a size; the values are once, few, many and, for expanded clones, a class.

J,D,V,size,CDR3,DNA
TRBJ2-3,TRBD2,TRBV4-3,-,CASSQSQREFTDTQYF,TGCGCCAGCAGCCAATCCCAGCGGGAGTTCACAGATACGCAGTATTTT
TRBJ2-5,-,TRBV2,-,CASSTYQGRGETQYF,TGTGCCAGCAGTACATATCAGGGTAGGGGAGAGACCCAGTACTTC
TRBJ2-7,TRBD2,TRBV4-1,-,CASSPGIAGDEQYF,TGCGCCAGCAGTCCCGGAATAGCGGGGGACGAGCAGTACTTC
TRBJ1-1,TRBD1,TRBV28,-,CASSPRDRYVTEAFF,TGTGCCAGCAGTCCCCGGGACAGGTATGTCACTGAAGCTTTCTTT
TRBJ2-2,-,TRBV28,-,CASSLYAVWGTANTGELFF,TGTGCCAGCAGTTTATACGCGGTCTGGGGGACTGCCAACACCGGGGAGCTGTTTTTT
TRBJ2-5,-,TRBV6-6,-,CASSNAPGTQYF,TGTGCCAGCAGCAACGCCCCGGGGACCCAGTACTTC
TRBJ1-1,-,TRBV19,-,CASQKEDSRTNTEAFF,TGTGCCAGTCAAAAGGAAGACAGCAGGACGAACACTGAAGCTTTCTTT
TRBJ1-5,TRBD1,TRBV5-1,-,CASSPIPGQNQPQHF,TGCGCCAGCAGTCCAATACCGGGACAGAATCAGCCCCAGCATTTT
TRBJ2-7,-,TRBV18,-,CASSPDRGEQYF,TGTGCCAGCTCACCAGACAGAGGCGAGCAGTACTTC
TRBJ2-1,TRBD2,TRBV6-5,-,CASSFVAGGGNEQFF,TGTGCCAGCAGTTTCGTGGCGGGGGGCGGCAATGAGCAGTTCTTC
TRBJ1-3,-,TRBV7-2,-,CASSLGGMAGNTIYF,TGTGCCAGCAGCTTGGGAGGGATGGCTGGAAACACCATATATTTT
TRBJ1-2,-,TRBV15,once,CATSRGPAVNYGYTF,TGTGCCACCAGCAGAGGGCCAGCGGTGAACTATGGCTACACCTTC
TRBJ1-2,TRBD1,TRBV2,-,CASPGQGLYGYTF,TGTGCCAGCCCGGGACAGGGGCTCTATGGCTACACCTTC
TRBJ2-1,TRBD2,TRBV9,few,CASSAVPGTSYEQFF,TGTGCCAGCAGCGCCGTCCCGGGGACTAGCTATGAGCAGTTCTTC
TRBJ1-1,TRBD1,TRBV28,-,CASRTTGAEAFF,TGTGCCAGCAGGACGACAGGGGCTGAAGCTTTCTTT
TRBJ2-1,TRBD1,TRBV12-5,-,CASGLGLQGYELPAYNEQFF,TGTGCTAGTGGTTTGGGATTACAGGGGTACGAGCTCCCGGCCTACAATGAGCAGTTCTTC
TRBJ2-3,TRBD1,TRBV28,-,CASRGQGVTDTQYF,TGTGCCAGTCGGGGACAGGGAGTCACAGATACGCAGTATTTT
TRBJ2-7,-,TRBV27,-,CASSYGYEQYF,TGTGCCAGCAGTTACGGCTACGAGCAGTACTTC
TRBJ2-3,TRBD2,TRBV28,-,CASSARNLAGRTSTDTQYF,TGTGCCAGCAGCGCCAGGAACCTAGCGGGGAGAACTAGCACAGATACGCAGTATTTT
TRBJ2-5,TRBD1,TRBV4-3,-,CASSQEGQGQETQYF,TGCGCCAGCAGCCAAGAAGGACAGGGCCAAGAGACCCAGTACTTC
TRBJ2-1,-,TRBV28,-,CASRRETGTPSYNEQFF,TGTGCCAGCAGGCGAGAAACAGGAACCCCCTCCTACAATGAGCAGTTCTTC
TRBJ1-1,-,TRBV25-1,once,CASTGGARTEAFF,TGTGCCAGCACTGGGGGGGCGCGAACTGAAGCTTTCTTT
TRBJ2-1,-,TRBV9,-,CASSVAPNPSSYNEQFF,TGTGCCAGCAGCGTAGCTCCCAACCCTAGCTCCTACAATGAGCAGTTCTTC
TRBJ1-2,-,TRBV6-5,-,CASSSQGGYTF,TGTGCCAGCAGTTCACAGGGTGGCTACACCTTC
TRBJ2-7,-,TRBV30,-,CAWSEFAATGRFNEQYF,TGTGCCTGGAGCGAATTCGCCGCGACAGGCCGATTCAACGAGCAGTACTTC
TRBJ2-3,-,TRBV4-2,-,CASSQVDSGFTDTQYF,TGTGCCAGCAGCCAAGTTGATAGCGGATTCACAGATACGCAGTATTTT
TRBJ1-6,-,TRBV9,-,CASSVGSSYNSPLHF,TGTGCCAGCAGCGTAGGGAGCTCCTATAATTCACCCCTCCACTTT
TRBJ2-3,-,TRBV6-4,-,CASSGSIAEFTDTQYF,TGTGCCAGCAGTGGCTCGATAGCGGAATTCACAGATACGCAGTATTTT
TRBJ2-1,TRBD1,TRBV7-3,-,CASSLMTGPYNEQFF,TGTGCCAGCAGCTTAATGACAGGGCCATACAATGAGCAGTTCTTC
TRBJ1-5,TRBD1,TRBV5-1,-,CASSTAGGLQPQHF,TGCGCCAGCAGCACCGCAGGGGGCTTACAGCCCCAGCATTTT
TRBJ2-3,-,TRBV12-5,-,CASGRGLDTQYF,TGTGCTAGTGGACGTGGACTAGATACGCAGTATTTT
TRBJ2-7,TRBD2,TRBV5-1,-,CASSLGLAGDYEQYF,TGCGCCAGCAGCTTGGGACTAGCGGGAGACTACGAGCAGTACTTC
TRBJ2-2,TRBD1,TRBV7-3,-,CASSLTRTGAGELFF,TGTGCCAGCAGCTTAACCAGGACAGGCGCGGGGGAGCTGTTTTTT
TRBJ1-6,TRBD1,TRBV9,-,CASTRGTGGSPLHF,TGTGCCAGCACCAGGGGGACAGGGGGTTCACCCCTCCACTTT
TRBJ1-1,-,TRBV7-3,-,CASSPQGRNTEAFF,TGTGCCAGCAGCCCACAGGGCCGAAACACTGAAGCTTTCTTT
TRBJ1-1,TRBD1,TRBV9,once,CASSVVGSGDRAFF,TGTGCCAGCAGCGTAGTCGGTTCCGGGGACAGGGCTTTCTTT
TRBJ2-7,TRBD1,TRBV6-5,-,CASGIMAGGINEQYF,TGTGCCAGCGGCATCATGGCAGGGGGTATCAACGAGCAGTACTTC
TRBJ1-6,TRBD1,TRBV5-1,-,CASSFGTVNSPLHF,TGCGCCAGCAGCTTCGGGACAGTTAATTCACCCCTCCACTTT
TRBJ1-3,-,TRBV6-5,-,CASSRLTTLGNTIYF,TGTGCCAGCAGTCGACTTACCACCCTCGGAAACACCATATATTTT
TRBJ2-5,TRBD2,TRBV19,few,CASSMFREGHQKTQYF,TGTGCCAGTAGTATGTTCCGGGAGGGCCATCAAAAGACCCAGTACTTC
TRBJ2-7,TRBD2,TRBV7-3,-,CASSNGGAYEQYF,TGTGCCAGCAGCAACGGGGGGGCGTACGAGCAGTACTTC
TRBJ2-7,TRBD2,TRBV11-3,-,CASSSSRKREPISYEQYF,TGTGCCAGCAGCTCCAGTAGGAAGCGGGAGCCAATATCCTACGAGCAGTACTTC
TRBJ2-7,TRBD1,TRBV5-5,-,CASRLDRGNDEQYF,TGTGCCAGCAGACTGGACAGGGGGAATGACGAGCAGTACTTC
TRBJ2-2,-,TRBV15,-,CATSRDLGGGRTGELFF,TGTGCCACCAGCAGAGATCTTGGAGGAGGGCGTACCGGGGAGCTGTTTTTT
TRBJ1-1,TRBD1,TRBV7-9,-,CASSSGTADEAFF,TGTGCCAGCAGCTCCGGGACAGCGGATGAAGCTTTCTTT
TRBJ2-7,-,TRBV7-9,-,CSSSPTGSSYEQYF,TGTTCCAGCAGTCCCACAGGCAGCTCCTACGAGCAGTACTTC
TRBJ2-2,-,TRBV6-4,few,CASSLGADTGELFF,TGTGCCAGCAGTTTAGGGGCGGACACCGGGGAGCTGTTTTTT
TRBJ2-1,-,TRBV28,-,CASSPQVYPYNEQFF,TGTGCCAGCAGTCCACAGGTGTATCCTTACAATGAGCAGTTCTTC
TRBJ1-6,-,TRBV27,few,CASSLQGGNSPLHF,TGTGCCAGCAGTTTACAGGGTGGTAATTCACCCCTCCACTTT
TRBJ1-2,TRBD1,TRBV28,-,CASRILGQGTSYGYTF,TGTGCCAGCAGAATACTCGGACAGGGGACGAGCTATGGCTACACCTTC
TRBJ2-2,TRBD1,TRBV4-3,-,CASSQVGQESELFF,TGCGCCAGCAGCCAAGTGGGACAGGAATCGGAGCTGTTTTTT
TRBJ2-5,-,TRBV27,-,CASTDQETQYF,TGTGCCAGCACAGATCAAGAGACCCAGTACTTC
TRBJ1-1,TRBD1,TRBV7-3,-,CASSLGGRDRPIPFMNTEAFF,TGTGCCAGCAGCTTAGGAGGGCGGGACAGGCCTATCCCTTTCATGAACACTGAAGCTTTCTTT